The entry that follows covers one TCR beta chain sequence. Sequencing targeted TCR beta in blood CD8+ and CD4+ T cells. The multiple sclerosis controls consisted of treatment-naive patients with relapsing-remitting disease, either stable or active. Negative isolation yielded the CD8+ and CD4+ T cells, while FACS enriched the TEMRA cells. These data originate in a study of CD8 T cells in Susac syndrome. After extraction with the RNeasy kit, about 0.45 to 1 ug of the RNA was reverse transcribed using random hexamers. Amplification of TCR beta CDR3 was carried out by immunoSEQ multiplex PCR, which covered 54 Vbeta and 13 Jbeta segments. Each CDR3 protein is one row after TCRdb ran MiXCR on the immunoSEQ multiplex PCR reads. This sample has 200,000 to 250,000 distinct CDR3 sequences, with about 95% found just once. Germline loops: CDR1 GTSNPN, CDR2 SVGIG (reference sequence). The germline V and J ends were trimmed by 4 bases and 7 bases, with 10 bases remaining between them. The CDR3 is 11 residues long.

This chain links TRBV30 with TRBJ1-2; D gene ambiguous. Sequenced input: CD4+ T cells from PBMCs. This TCR derives from a human donor with multiple sclerosis. The CDR3 nucleotides read TGTGCCTGGATGTGGAAAGGTGGCTACACCTTC. Translated, it gives CAWMWKGGYTF.